Below, 23 T cell receptor beta chains from the same sample are listed, as sequenced in a study of OX40 agonist ivuxolimab in advanced cancers. TCRdb keeps only in-frame clones here, not all; method: immunoSEQ multiplex PCR. The sample has 55,000 to 75,000 clones, about nine tenths seen once. The input for sequencing was CD4+ or CD8+ T cells sorted from blood, taken in a trial of the OX40 agonist ivuxolimab. Source of these receptors: an adult with an advanced solid tumor such as melanoma, head and neck, liver or kidney cancer.

The V and J genes are TRBV27 and TRBJ2-7; D might be TRBD1 or TRBD2, each matching 5 bases. The CDR3 extends over 13 amino acids. Germline V gene lookup returns CDR1 MNHEY and CDR2 SMNVEV (reference sequence). V dropped 4 bases and J dropped 4 bases, with 11 bases sitting between them. CDR3 DNA: TGTGCCAGCAGTTCTTCCTGGGGGTACGAGCAGTACTTC. Translating it yields CASSSSWGYEQYF.

The rearrangement uses TRBV7-6 and TRBJ1-4; 7 bases align to TRBD1. Germline CDR1 is SGHVS and CDR2 is FNYEAQ. J was trimmed by 6 bases and V by 6 bases; bases with no gene match: 10. CDR3 length equals 15 residues. This CDR3 reads CASSSTGLRDEKLFF. CDR3 sequence (DNA): TGTGCCAGCAGTTCGACAGGGCTAAGGGATGAAAAACTGTTTTTT.

The chain has TRBV10-2 and TRBJ2-7; 10 bases are shared with TRBD2. The CDR3 has 14 amino acids. CDR1 and CDR2 (germline): WSHSY, SAAADI. Germline trimming cut 8 bases from V and 3 bases from J; bases unmatched to any gene: 7. CDR3 residues: CASGISGRIYEQYF. The CDR3 coding sequence is TGCGCCAGCGGGATTAGCGGGAGGATCTACGAGCAGTACTTC.

The V call is TRBV27, the J call TRBJ2-3; no firm D call. CDR1 and CDR2 from the germline V gene are MNHEY and SMNVEV (reference sequence). The CDR3 loop spans 14 amino acids. V shed 1 base and J shed 3 bases, with 8 bases lying between them. This CDR3 is CASSLFTTTDTQYF. As DNA, the CDR3 is TGTGCCAGCAGTTTATTTACGACAACAGATACGCAGTATTTT.

This chain joins TRBV7-9 and TRBJ2-2; tentative D call: TRBD2 (5 bases). The ends were cut back, 0 bases at V and 1 base at J, with 9 bases in the middle. CDR3 length: 16 residues. Per germline, CDR1 SEHNR and CDR2 FQNEAQ (reference sequence). The chain's CDR3 is CASSLAPSRNTGELFF. DNA for the CDR3: TGTGCCAGCAGCTTAGCCCCTAGCAGGAACACCGGGGAGCTGTTTTTT. The full variable domain, rest sourced from reference TRBV7-9 and TRBJ2-2, is DTGVSQNPRHKITKRGQNVTFRCDPISEHNRLYWYRQTLGQGPEFLTYFQNEAQLEKSRLLSDRFSAERPKGSFSTLEIQRTEQGDSAMYLCASSLAPSRNTGELFFGEGSRLTVL.

The chain joins TRBV5-1 to TRBJ2-1; D not resolved. Trimming took off 4 bases at V and 8 bases at J, with 16 bases between the two ends. The CDR3 spans 14 residues. Germline loops: CDR1 SGHRS, CDR2 YFSETQ. The CDR3 sequence: CASSKPQNGYEQFF. The CDR3 region has the DNA TGCGCCAGCAGCAAACCTCAAAACGGGTATGAGCAGTTCTTC.

The V and J genes are TRBV5-6 and TRBJ2-1; 8 bases are a match to TRBD2. CDR1 SGHDT and CDR2 YYEEEE come from the germline V gene. The CDR3 spans 14 residues. Germline trimming cut 7 bases from V and 6 bases from J; bases unmatched to any gene: 9. The CDR3 here is CASDSGRLGNEQFF. In DNA, the CDR3 is TGTGCCAGCGACAGCGGGAGACTAGGCAATGAGCAGTTCTTC.

The V call is TRBV27, the J call TRBJ2-3; 11 positions agree with TRBD1. The germline V gene has CDR1 MNHEY and CDR2 SMNVEV (reference sequence). With V trimmed by 3 bases and J by 3 bases, 5 bases remained unmatched. CDR3 length: 16 residues. CDR3 protein: CASSFRTGGRTDTQYF. The CDR3 nucleotides read TGTGCCAGCAGTTTTCGGACAGGGGGCAGGACAGATACGCAGTATTTT.

In its sample, this clone was seen once. This chain uses TRBV4-2 with TRBJ1-4, with unresolved D. CDR1 is LGHNA, CDR2 YNFKEQ, per germline. The germline V and J ends were trimmed by 1 base and 2 bases, with 5 bases remaining between them. The CDR3 loop spans 14 amino acids. CDR3 in amino acids: CASSQGLTNEKLFF. CDR3 sequence (DNA): TGTGCCAGCAGCCAAGGTCTGACTAATGAAAAACTGTTTTTT.

The chain has TRBV6-6 and TRBJ2-1; the match to TRBD1 covers 9 bases. CDR3 size: 15 residues. V lost 8 bases to trimming and J lost 9 bases; unmatched junction nucleotides: 14. Germline CDR1 reads MNHNY; CDR2 reads SVGAGI (reference sequence). As DNA, the CDR3 is TGTGCCAGCTACGCCGGGACAGGGCGAAAGGGTGAGCAGTTCTTC. Translating gives CASYAGTGRKGEQFF.

The rearrangement links TRBV7-6 to TRBJ2-1; D possibly corresponds to TRBD1 (5 bases). Trimming took off 5 bases at V and 7 bases at J, with 6 bases between the two ends. CDR3 size: 11 residues. The germline CDR1 and CDR2 sequences are SGHVS and FNYEAQ. The CDR3 protein is CASSAGNEQFF. In DNA, the CDR3 is TGTGCCAGCAGCGCAGGGAATGAGCAGTTCTTC.

V usage is TRBV2 and J usage is TRBJ2-1, with TRBD2 identical over 7 bases. The CDR3 has 16 residues. Per the germline V gene, CDR1 is SNHLY and CDR2 is FYNNEI. With V trimmed by 1 base and J by 1 base, 4 bases remained unmatched. The CDR3 is CASSEERGPSYNEQFF. The CDR3 bases are TGTGCCAGCAGTGAAGAGCGGGGACCGTCCTACAATGAGCAGTTCTTC.

V is TRBV27 and J is TRBJ2-3; no clear D gene. Trimming left V 4 bases short and J 1 base short, with 15 bases between. CDR1 MNHEY and CDR2 SMNVEV come from the germline V gene (reference sequence). CDR3 size: 16 residues. This CDR3 is CASSYSYGSGTDTQYF. The DNA of the CDR3 is TGTGCCAGCAGTTACAGCTATGGATCCGGCACAGATACGCAGTATTTT.

Judged by abundance, this clone is medium-sized. The chain uses TRBV25-1 and TRBJ2-5, with TRBD1 identical over 7 bases. The CDR3 spans 15 residues. Germline lookup yields CDR1 MGHDK and CDR2 SYGVNS. J gave up 2 bases and V 1 base, and 4 bases lay outside the gene matches. CDR3 region: CASSEWVRGQETQYF. The CDR3 DNA follows: TGTGCCAGCAGTGAATGGGTCAGGGGGCAAGAGACCCAGTACTTC.

V usage is TRBV7-2 and J usage is TRBJ2-7; D unclear. The CDR3 is 15 amino acids. Germline V CDR1 and CDR2: SGHTA, FQGNSA. Trimming removed 0 bases at V and 3 bases at J, with 12 bases between. The DNA of the CDR3 is TGTGCCAGCAGCTTAGCTGGGGTGGGCGGCTACGAGCAGTACTTC. It codes for CASSLAGVGGYEQYF.

The V and J genes are TRBV5-4 and TRBJ2-3, with a tentative D call TRBD2 (6 bases). The CDR3 runs to 16 residues. Germline CDR1 is SGHNT and CDR2 is YYREEE (reference sequence). V was clipped by 4 bases and J by 2 bases, with 17 bases between them. The CDR3 protein is CASSTSLADPTDTQYF. The CDR3 region has the DNA TGTGCCAGCAGCACGTCGTTAGCGGACCCCACAGATACGCAGTATTTT.

This rearrangement joins TRBV11-2 to TRBJ2-2; TRBD1 agrees at 7 bases. Germline V gene sequence: CDR1 SGHAT, CDR2 FQNNGV. V dropped 5 bases and J dropped 3; count of bases not matched to a gene: 9. This CDR3 has 16 amino acids. The CDR3 here is CASSPSEGADTGELFF. CDR3 coding DNA: TGTGCCAGCAGCCCTTCTGAGGGGGCGGACACCGGGGAGCTGTTTTTT.

The gene calls are TRBV6-4 and TRBJ2-3; 11 bases fit TRBD2. The CDR3 extends over 16 amino acids. Looked up from germline, CDR1 is MRHNA and CDR2 is SNTAGT. Unmatched junction bases numbered 3, after V lost 0 bases and J lost 4 bases. CDR3 in DNA: TGTGCCAGCAGTGACTCGATAGCGGGAGGGTCAGATACGCAGTATTTT. This sequence encodes CASSDSIAGGSDTQYF.

This chain connects TRBV18 to TRBJ1-4, with D uncertain. This CDR3 spans 16 amino acids. Germline V gives CDR1 KGHSH, CDR2 LQKENI. Deletions cut 1 base from V and 2 bases from J, with 11 bases between. In nucleotides, the CDR3 is TGTGCCAGCTCACCACAGAAGAAGGTCACTAATGAAAAACTGTTTTTT. Amino acids: CASSPQKKVTNEKLFF.

The CDR3 nucleotides are TGTGCCAGCAGGGGGGACCCTGGCGGGGAGCTGTTTTTT. Translated, it gives CASRGDPGGELFF. V gene TRBV11-3 combines with J gene TRBJ2-2; TRBD1 or TRBD2 may be the D gene (5 bases each). V lost 6 bases to trimming and J lost 7 bases, with 12 bases between them. The CDR3 runs to 13 residues. Germline loops: CDR1 SGHNT, CDR2 YENEEA.

V gene TRBV2 combines with J gene TRBJ2-7; perhaps TRBD2 as D (6 bases). The length of the CDR3 is 15 residues. V was pared by 0 bases and J by 0 bases, with 9 bases between. Per the germline V gene, CDR1 is SNHLY and CDR2 is FYNNEI. The CDR3 nucleotides read TGTGCCAGCAGTGAAGCGGTCGGGAGCTCCTACGAGCAGTACTTC. Its translation is CASSEAVGSSYEQYF.

The chain combines TRBV28 with TRBJ2-4, with a tentative D call TRBD1 (6 bases). This CDR3 spans 15 amino acids. Looked up from germline, CDR1 is MDHEN and CDR2 is SYDVKM. V was pared by 3 bases and J by 3 bases, with 12 bases between. The CDR3 bases are TGTGCCAGCAGTTTCGGACAGAGTTTCAAAAACATTCAGTACTTC. Its protein product is CASSFGQSFKNIQYF.

V usage is TRBV6-6 and J usage is TRBJ1-1; perhaps TRBD1 as D (5 bases). The germline CDR1 and CDR2 sequences are MNHNY and SVGAGI (reference sequence). With 7 bases removed from V and 8 bases from J, the gap between germline ends came to 14 bases. The length of the CDR3 is 12 residues. CDR3 DNA sequence: TGTGCCAGCATCGGGAGCTGGACAGAAGCTTTCTTT. Translation gives CASIGSWTEAFF.